In this sample, the clone carrying this TCR delta chain turned up a few times. The sample belongs to a study of gamma-delta T cells after stem cell transplantation. The germline CDR1 and CDR2 sequences are NSMFDY and ISSIKDK. V lost 3 bases and J lost 4, with 13 bases in between. This CDR3 has 13 amino acids. TCRdb re-called clones from the RT-PCR reads using CATT. The data show under 5,500 delta-chain clones, 9.5% to 10% seen once. This clonotype was sampled from a human donor. It is not recorded whose cells these are; they may come from a transplant donor. The V gene is TRAV29/DV5, the J gene TRDJ1, with D perhaps TRDD3 (5 bases). The specimen sequenced was gamma-delta T cells. The CDR3 DNA reads as TGTGCAGCAACCCCTGGGACTCACGATAAACTCATCTTT. Its translation: CAATPGTHDKLIF.